What follows are 30 T cell receptor beta chains derived from one specimen sequenced in a study of human T cells and chemical hapten exposure. Time point indicated: pre-sensitization, week 0. Treatment indicated: therapeutic diphenylcyclopropenone sensitization with weekly scalp DPC. TCRdb fed the RACE reads into MiXCR, producing one record per CDR3 protein. The sample gives fewer than 200,000 distinct CDR3 sequences, under 35% of which show up once; 2.5% to 3.5% is in the top ten. The input for sequencing was whole blood, taken in connection with sensitization to the hapten diphenylcyclopropenone (DPC). The receptors were gathered from a woman aged 30 to 39 with alopecia areata. Some clones in this sample may be carry-over from other donors' samples.

The genes are TRBV18 and TRBJ1-1; TRBD1 might be the D (5 bases). Trimming removed 3 bases at V and 5 bases at J, with 16 bases between. In germline, CDR1 is KGHSH, CDR2 LQKENI. The CDR3 totals 15 residues. CDR3 region: CASSPKSGVETEAFF. In nucleotides, the CDR3 is TGTGCCAGCTCACCTAAGTCGGGGGTTGAGACTGAAGCTTTCTTT.

J is TRBJ1-1 and V is TRBV5-1; no firm D call. From germline, CDR1 is SGHRS and CDR2 YFSETQ. V was clipped by 3 bases and J by 12 bases, with 12 bases between them. The CDR3 extends over 11 amino acids. The CDR3 here is CASSSYTETFF. In DNA form, the CDR3 reads TGCGCCAGCAGCTCATACACGGAAACTTTCTTT.

The J gene is TRBJ2-3, the V gene TRBV30; 8 bases agree with TRBD2. Germline loops: CDR1 GTSNPN, CDR2 SVGIG (reference sequence). The CDR3 runs 10 residues. The CDR3: CGGAGGTQYF. The CDR3, as DNA: TGTGGAGGGGCGGGAGGCACGCAGTATTTT.

J is TRBJ2-2 and V is TRBV28; D is unresolved. The CDR3 is 16 amino acids. Germline V gene data show CDR1 as MDHEN and CDR2 as SYDVKM. The ends were cut back, 3 bases at V and 1 base at J, with 12 bases in the middle. CDR3 coding DNA: TGTGCCAGCAGTTTGGGGAATCCCAGGAACACCGGGGAGCTGTTTTTT. This gives the protein CASSLGNPRNTGELFF.

V and J are TRBV7-9 and TRBJ1-1; D is uncertain. CDR1 SEHNR and CDR2 FQNEAQ come from the germline V gene (reference sequence). The CDR3 sequence is 16 residues long. V was pared by 1 base and J by 4 bases, with 16 bases between. CDR3 bases: TGTGCCAGCAGCTTAGAGATCGGCCTCCTGGGCACTGAAGCTTTCTTT. This encodes CASSLEIGLLGTEAFF.

CDR3 sequence reads: CASSLASRGQGSGELFF. In nucleotides, the CDR3 is TGTGCCAGCAGCTTAGCGAGTCGGGGACAGGGGTCCGGGGAGCTGTTTTTT. This chain uses TRBV7-2 with TRBJ2-2, with 10 bases fitting TRBD1. The CDR3 is made up of 17 amino acids. Germline CDR1 is SGHTA and CDR2 is FQGNSA. Trimming took 0 bases from V and 6 from J; bases not matched to a gene: 7.

The sample holds a few counts of this clonotype. This chain joins TRBV4-2 and TRBJ2-1; unclear D gene. CDR3 size: 12 residues. CDR1 is LGHNA and CDR2 is YNFKEQ in the germline V gene. V dropped 1 base and J dropped 9 bases, with 7 bases sitting between them. This CDR3 is CASSQGPGEQFF. The CDR3 DNA sequence: TGTGCCAGCAGCCAAGGACCGGGTGAGCAGTTCTTC.

This clonotype was recorded a few times. The chain employs TRBV28 and TRBJ1-1; D is uncertain. Trimming stripped 8 bases from V and 8 bases from J, with 15 bases between. Germline CDR1 and CDR2: MDHEN and SYDVKM. This CDR3 comprises 12 residues. Written as DNA, the CDR3 is TGTGCCAGCGCTAAAACTACGGGAGAAGCTTTCTTT. Protein: CASAKTTGEAFF.

The CDR3 bases are TGCAGCCAAGGGACAGCAGCAGGGGAGACCCAGTACTTC. Residues: CSQGTAAGETQYF. The chain combines TRBV29-1 with TRBJ2-5; 7 nucleotides line up with TRBD1. CDR1 and CDR2 (germline): SQVTM, ANQGSEA. The CDR3 has 13 residues. The J segment lost 5 bases and the V segment lost 8 bases, leaving 11 bases of the junction unmatched.

There are a few counts of this clonotype. This chain uses TRBV7-2 with TRBJ2-2, with 11 positions matching TRBD2. The CDR3 sequence is 18 residues long. CDR1 and CDR2 (germline): SGHTA, FQGNSA. V lost 5 bases, J lost 5 bases, and 13 bases stayed unmatched. The CDR3 DNA is TGTGCCAGCAGCCCCTTAGCACTAGCGGGAGTTGGTACCGGGGAGCTGTTTTTT. Translation: CASSPLALAGVGTGELFF. The full variable domain, completed using reference TRBV7-2 and TRBJ2-2, is GAGVSQSPSNKVTEKGKDVELRCDPISGHTALYWYRQSLGQGLEFLIYFQGNSAPDKSGLPSDRFSAERTGGSVSTLTIQRTQQEDSAVYLCASSPLALAGVGTGELFFGEGSRLTVL.

This clonotype was seen a handful of times. The chain links TRBV4-3 to TRBJ2-7; no reliable D call. The CDR3 is 14 residues long. V lost 0 bases to trimming and J lost 3 bases, with 9 bases between them. From germline, CDR1 is LGHNA and CDR2 YSLEER. CDR3 sequence reads: CASSQDRVSYEQYF. The CDR3, as DNA: TGCGCCAGCAGCCAAGACAGAGTTAGCTACGAGCAGTACTTC.

This clonotype was recorded a few times. This rearrangement joins TRBV28 to TRBJ1-5; D not resolved. This CDR3 comprises 12 residues. The germline V gene has CDR1 MDHEN and CDR2 SYDVKM. V was cut by 6 bases and J by 5 bases, with 8 bases left in between. Here the CDR3 reads CASRTTDQPQHF. The CDR3 DNA sequence: TGTGCCAGCAGAACAACCGATCAGCCCCAGCATTTT. Complete variable domain (other parts from reference TRBV28 and TRBJ1-5): DVKVTQSSRYLVKRTGEKVFLECVQDMDHENMFWYRQDPGLGLRLIYFSYDVKMKEKGDIPEGYSVSREKKERFSLILESASTNQTSMYLCASRTTDQPQHFGDGTRLSIL.

This chain connects TRBV20-1 to TRBJ2-1; the match to TRBD2 covers 8 bases. CDR3 length equals 13 residues. Looked up from germline, CDR1 is DFQATT and CDR2 is SNEGSKA (reference sequence). Unmatched junction bases numbered 4, after V lost 5 bases and J lost 4 bases. CDR3 residues: CSAELAEYNEQFF. CDR3 sequence (DNA): TGCAGTGCTGAACTAGCGGAGTACAATGAGCAGTTCTTC.

This clonotype showed up just a few times. J is TRBJ2-5 and V is TRBV7-2; D gene uncertain. The CDR3 consists of 14 residues. Per the germline V gene, CDR1 is SGHTA and CDR2 is FQGNSA. V was cut by 2 bases and J by 5 bases, with 12 bases left in between. CDR3 in DNA: TGTGCCAGCAGCTTAACACACCTCTGGGAGACCCAGTACTTC. It specifies CASSLTHLWETQYF.

This clonotype came up a few times. This chain joins TRBV6-1 and TRBJ1-5; no clear D gene. The germline CDR1 and CDR2 sequences are MNHNS and SASEGT. V was clipped by 1 base and J by 6 bases, with 16 bases between them. The CDR3 totals 16 residues. This CDR3 reads CASSEEGGIFGQPQHF. The CDR3, as DNA: TGTGCCAGCAGTGAAGAAGGAGGTATCTTTGGTCAGCCCCAGCATTTT.

The genes are TRBV4-3 and TRBJ2-5; the D is unclear. V was trimmed by 0 bases and J by 3 bases, leaving 8 bases between them. Germline lookup yields CDR1 LGHNA and CDR2 YSLEER. This CDR3 spans 14 amino acids. The CDR3 DNA sequence: TGCGCCAGCAGCCAAGATGGCAGAAAAGAGACCCAGTACTTC. This gives the protein CASSQDGRKETQYF.

A few counts support this clonotype. This sequence joins TRBV20-1 and TRBJ1-4; TRBD1 matches at 7 bases. CDR3 length: 14 residues. The germline CDR1 and CDR2 sequences are DFQATT and SNEGSKA (reference sequence). After removal of 3 bases from V and 4 bases from J, the junction contained 5 bases not matched to a gene. CDR3 in DNA: TGCAGTGCTAGTTCCGGACAGGATAATGAAAAACTGTTTTTT. It codes for CSASSGQDNEKLFF.

V usage is TRBV5-1 and J usage is TRBJ2-5; possible D gene TRBD2, 6 bases. Germline V gives CDR1 SGHRS, CDR2 YFSETQ. The CDR3 runs 15 residues. The V and J ends lost 5 bases and 2 bases respectively, with 16 bases between them. The CDR3 DNA reads TGCGCCAGCAGGGAGGGGCCGGGCCCGCAAGAGACCCAGTACTTC. This translates into CASREGPGPQETQYF.

This clonotype appeared a few times. The chain uses TRBV28 and TRBJ2-7, with unresolved D. The V and J ends lost 1 base and 3 bases respectively, with 4 bases between them. Germline V gene data show CDR1 as MDHEN and CDR2 as SYDVKM. CDR3 length equals 12 residues. The CDR3 protein is CASSLLDYEQYF. The CDR3 DNA reads TGTGCCAGCAGTTTATTGGACTACGAGCAGTACTTC.

This clonotype was seen only a few times. In DNA form, the CDR3 reads TGTGCCAGCAGCCAGACGCAGGCTAATTCACCCCTCCACTTT. Translated: CASSQTQANSPLHF. The V gene is TRBV7-2, the J gene TRBJ1-6, with D unclear. V lost 5 bases to trimming and J lost 6 bases, with 11 bases between them. This CDR3 comprises 14 residues. CDR1 SGHTA and CDR2 FQGNSA come from the germline V gene.

This rearrangement joins TRBV6-5 to TRBJ1-2, with 9 bases lining up with TRBD1. Per the germline V gene, CDR1 is MNHEY and CDR2 is SVGAGI. CDR3 length: 13 amino acids. V gave up 5 bases and J gave up 6 bases; unmatched junction bases: 4. The CDR3 DNA reads TGTGCCAGCAGTCCACAGGGGGCTAATGGCTACACCTTC. Translating it yields CASSPQGANGYTF.

The rearrangement joins TRBV28 to TRBJ2-2; maybe TRBD1 (6 bases). Germline CDR1 MDHEN, CDR2 SYDVKM. V lost 7 bases to trimming and J lost 3 bases, with 15 bases between them. The CDR3 runs to 15 residues. CDR3 nucleotide sequence: TGTGCCAGCACCGCAGGTGGACAGCACACCGGGGAGCTGTTTTTT. Translated: CASTAGGQHTGELFF.

CDR3: CASSLLGAPYNSPLHF. In DNA form, the CDR3 reads TGTGCCAGCAGTTTATTGGGGGCCCCCTATAATTCACCCCTCCACTTT. The chain combines TRBV27 with TRBJ1-6, with D maybe TRBD1 (6 bases). Germline CDR1 is MNHEY and CDR2 is SMNVEV (reference sequence). The CDR3 has 16 amino acids. Trimming took 1 base from V and 2 from J, leaving 9 bases between them.

The CDR3 loop is CSAREDPIAGNTDTQYF. The CDR3 region has the DNA TGCAGTGCTAGAGAGGACCCGATAGCGGGGAATACAGATACGCAGTATTTT. V is TRBV20-1 and J is TRBJ2-3; 8 nucleotides line up with TRBD2. The germline V gene has CDR1 DFQATT and CDR2 SNEGSKA (reference sequence). The CDR3 is 17 amino acids. V dropped 0 bases and J dropped 3; count of bases not matched to a gene: 11.

The rearrangement links TRBV7-6 to TRBJ1-1, with a weak D call TRBD1 (6 bases). CDR1 is SGHVS and CDR2 is FNYEAQ in the germline V gene. This CDR3 has 16 residues. V shed 5 bases and J shed 6 bases, with 22 bases lying between them. CDR3 protein: CASSPTWRGSAAEAFF. The CDR3 coding sequence is TGTGCCAGCAGCCCAACCTGGAGGGGGTCGGCGGCTGAAGCTTTCTTT. Combining the CDR3 with reference TRBV7-6 and TRBJ1-1 gives the whole variable domain GAGVSQSPRYKVTKRGQDVALRCDPISGHVSLYWYRQALGQGPEFLTYFNYEAQQDKSGLPNDRFSAERPEGSISTLTIQRTEQRDSAMYRCASSPTWRGSAAEAFFGQGTRLTVV.

A few counts support this clonotype. The rearrangement joins TRBV7-2 to TRBJ2-2; D remains ambiguous. V lost 4 bases and J 5 bases, leaving 14 bases between the germline ends. Germline V gene sequence: CDR1 SGHTA, CDR2 FQGNSA. The CDR3 spans 15 residues. The CDR3 DNA sequence: TGTGCCAGCAGCTCCACCCAAACTAAGACCGGGGAGCTGTTTTTT. It specifies CASSSTQTKTGELFF.

V and J are TRBV5-1 and TRBJ1-6, with 8 bases identical to TRBD1. The CDR3 is made up of 16 amino acids. V lost 5 bases and J lost 5; bases outside the gene matches: 9. Germline V gene lookup returns CDR1 SGHRS and CDR2 YFSETQ. CDR3 loop: CASRKTGAGDNSPLHF. CDR3 coding DNA: TGCGCCAGCAGGAAGACAGGGGCGGGGGATAATTCACCCCTCCACTTT.

The V call is TRBV7-2, the J call TRBJ2-7; D unclear. The CDR3 covers 17 residues. CDR1 and CDR2 (germline): SGHTA, FQGNSA. V shed 1 base and J shed 0 bases, with 16 bases lying between them. The CDR3 nucleotides read TGTGCCAGCAGCTTAGGACCTCTCCCTTACGTCTCCTACGAGCAGTACTTC. This codes for CASSLGPLPYVSYEQYF.

A word on this clonotype: A junction boundary mismatches the germline segment, possibly from a read error. The rearrangement uses TRBV18 and TRBJ2-7, with 12 bases identical to TRBD2. Germline V gives CDR1 KGHSH, CDR2 LQKENI. The CDR3 sequence is 16 residues long. The CDR3, as DNA: TGTGCCAGCTCATCACCGGGACTAGCGGGCAGGTACGAGCAGTACTTC. Protein sequence: CASSSPGLAGRYEQYF.

The gene calls are TRBV4-3 and TRBJ1-3; D call uncertain. This CDR3 is 14 amino acids long. The germline gives CDR1 LGHNA, CDR2 YSLEER. Trimming took 0 bases from V and 9 from J, leaving 12 bases between them. The CDR3 sequence: CASSQEGSESTIYF. The CDR3 DNA is TGCGCCAGCAGCCAAGAGGGCAGTGAAAGCACCATATATTTT.